This entry describes one TCR beta chain. Antigen specificity is unknown. The entry originates in a study of cytomegalovirus exposure and HLA in healthy donors. Germline loops: CDR1 SGHAT, CDR2 FQNNGV. The CDR3 extends over 12 amino acids. The V segment lost 3 bases and the J segment 7 bases; nucleotides outside the gene matches: 3. The study, taken as a whole, reports: The productive fraction for most TCR beta V segments was about 90% or about 30% in an earlier analysis. Within the data, a cluster of highly shared sequence variants was likely a sequencing artifact. The authors confirmed in vitro that a few CMV-associated chains were specific for CMV antigens.

The PCR used 60 Vbeta and 13 Jbeta primers. Original handling: Unique TCR beta chains numbered about 79 million in a later analysis, with around 10 million shared. The table came from immunoSEQ multiplex PCR; TCRdb's copy has only in-frame clones and leaves some out. The V and J calls and the clone size are those of that table, but D and trimming were determined from the DNA. The sample gives about 82,000 clones, about 80% of which show up once; 3% to 3.5% is in the top ten. The chain carries TRBV11-2 and TRBJ2-7, with 7 bases aligning to TRBD2. This TCR was recovered from a middle-aged man in good health and CMV-seronegative. The sequencing sample was made of PBMCs. The CDR3 loop reads CASSLFGGEQYF. The DNA for the CDR3 is TGTGCCAGCAGCTTGTTCGGGGGGGAGCAGTACTTC.